The 27 T cell receptor beta chains below were found in one sample sequenced in a study of T-cell reconstitution after alpha-beta-depleted transplantation in children (dated by TCRdb to the mid-2010s). In light of the paper, this sample's treatment or condition label describes: allogeneic hematopoietic cell transplantation with graft depleted of TCRalphabeta T cells and CD19 B cells. The library was prepared using PCR. Sequenced on an Illumina HiSeq 2500. Molecular barcoding was employed in the preparation of TCR libraries, with unique molecular identifiers being used to normalize TCRbeta repertoire quantification. TCRdb reran the public reads through fastp at Q25 and MiXCR, keeping productive beta chains. Entries are consolidated by CDR3 protein sequence, retaining the most common genes and DNA. This sample comprises 300,000 to 350,000 distinct CDR3 sequences, 15% to 20% of them detected only once. The top ten hold around 41% of the sample.

The sequenced sample was PBMCs, mostly from graft donor cells, obtained 360 days after TCRalphabeta/CD19-depleted stem cell transplant. The receptors come from a male patient between 2 and 15 years old who had a stem cell transplant for acute lymphoblastic leukemia, so the T cells may come from the graft donor.

The V call is TRBV12-3 or TRBV12-4, the J call TRBJ2-7, with 7 bases that match TRBD1. V lost 8 bases, J lost 3 bases, and 19 bases stayed unmatched. The CDR3 sequence is 17 residues long. The CDR3 sequence is CASANIPSGTAVYEQYF. DNA for the CDR3: TGTGCCAGCGCCAACATCCCGTCCGGGACAGCCGTCTACGAGCAGTACTTC.

This clonotype came up a few times. This sequence joins TRBV4-3 and TRBJ2-4; the match to TRBD2 covers 7 bases. V was pared by 1 base and J by 1 base, with 16 bases of the junction left unmatched. Germline V gene data show CDR1 as LGHNA and CDR2 as YSLEER. The CDR3 contains 20 residues. The CDR3 spells CASSQGGPWGGEGAKNIQYF. The CDR3 DNA follows: TGCGCCAGCAGCCAAGGAGGGCCTTGGGGCGGGGAGGGGGCCAAAAACATTCAGTACTTC.

This clonotype was seen a few times. The chain has TRBV9 and TRBJ1-1, with D unresolved. The germline V gene has CDR1 SGDLS and CDR2 YYNGEE. The V end was cut by 3 bases, the J end by 3 bases, with 6 bases between. There are 12 residues in the CDR3. CDR3 nucleotides: TGTGCCAGCAGCGCAGCCGACACTGAAGCTTTCTTT. It is translated as CASSAADTEAFF. The full variable domain, rest sourced from reference TRBV9 and TRBJ1-1, is DSGVTQTPKHLITATGQRVTLRCSPRSGDLSVYWYQQSLDQGLQFLIQYYNGEERAKGNILERFSAQQFPDLHSELNLSSLELGDSALYFCASSAADTEAFFGQGTRLTVV.

This chain joins TRBV7-2 and TRBJ2-7; possibly TRBD2 for D (7 bases). The CDR3 is 16 residues long. Trimming stripped 2 bases from V and 4 bases from J, with 18 bases between. CDR1 and CDR2 from the germline V gene are SGHTA and FQGNSA. The CDR3 DNA reads TGTGCCAGCAGCTTACCCCGAGGGGGGAGGGGGTACGAGCAGTACTTC. Translation: CASSLPRGGRGYEQYF.

There are a few counts of this clonotype. The chain couples TRBV28 to TRBJ2-5, with 8 bases that match TRBD2. The V gene's germline CDR1 is MDHEN and CDR2 SYDVKM. CDR3 length: 13 residues. Germline trimming cut 7 bases from V and 5 bases from J; bases unmatched to any gene: 6. The DNA for the CDR3 is TGTGCCAGCACCCAGACTAGCGATGAGACCCAGTACTTC. Protein product: CASTQTSDETQYF. Variable domain in full (rest from reference TRBV28 and TRBJ2-5): DVKVTQSSRYLVKRTGEKVFLECVQDMDHENMFWYRQDPGLGLRLIYFSYDVKMKEKGDIPEGYSVSREKKERFSLILESASTNQTSMYLCASTQTSDETQYFGPGTRLLVL.

The chain links TRBV15 to TRBJ2-1, with 8 bases fitting TRBD1. The V segment lost 5 bases and the J segment 7 bases; nucleotides outside the gene matches: 7. The germline gives CDR1 LNHNV, CDR2 YYDKDF (reference sequence). This CDR3 region has 14 residues. CDR3 loop: CATSPDRVGNEQFF. CDR3 sequence (DNA): TGTGCCACCAGCCCGGACAGGGTCGGGAATGAGCAGTTCTTC.

The chain employs TRBV3-1 and TRBJ2-1; perhaps TRBD1 as D (6 bases). The CDR3 runs 16 residues. Germline CDR1 is LGHDT and CDR2 is YNNKEL (reference sequence). V lost 1 base, J lost 5 bases, and 15 bases lay in between. DNA for the CDR3: TGTGCCAGCAGCCAAGCTGAGACAGGTCTACACAATGAGCAGTTCTTC. Translating it yields CASSQAETGLHNEQFF.

The chain uses TRBV12-3 or TRBV12-4 and TRBJ2-7, with 8 bases matching TRBD1. The CDR3 spans 15 residues. The junction had 8 bases not matched to a gene; V was cut back by 4 bases and J by 3 bases. DNA for the CDR3: TGTGCCAGCAGTTACCTCGACAGGGGCTTCTACGAGCAGTACTTC. Residues: CASSYLDRGFYEQYF.

This clonotype was observed a handful of times. J is TRBJ2-7 and V is TRBV12-3 or TRBV12-4; weak D call: TRBD1 (6 bases). CDR3 length equals 14 residues. V was trimmed by 5 bases and J by 2 bases, leaving 13 bases between them. The CDR3 sequence is CASSVRQEAYEQYF. The CDR3 DNA reads as TGTGCCAGCAGTGTACGACAGGAGGCCTACGAGCAGTACTTC.

This clonotype has only a few counts. The rearrangement uses TRBV7-2 and TRBJ1-1; tentatively, D is TRBD1 (5 bases). CDR1 SGHTA and CDR2 FQGNSA come from the germline V gene. The ends were cut back, 5 bases at V and 4 bases at J, with 11 bases in the middle. The CDR3 sequence is 13 residues long. The CDR3 spells CASSQGVATEAFF. The CDR3 bases are TGTGCCAGCAGCCAAGGGGTTGCCACTGAAGCTTTCTTT.

On this clonotype: This may be a read error, as it is one base from a much larger clone. The chain recombines TRBV6-2 or TRBV6-3 with TRBJ2-3; 8 nucleotides line up with TRBD2. The CDR3 sequence is 14 residues long. The V gene end was trimmed by 10 bases and the J gene end by 0 bases; junction bases not matched to a gene: 6. CDR1 is MNHEY and CDR2 is SVGEGT in the germline V gene. CDR3 sequence (DNA): TGTGCCACCCAACCTAGCGGGAGCACAGATACGCAGTATTTT. It translates to CATQPSGSTDTQYF.

The chain employs TRBV7-9 and TRBJ2-2; D not resolved. The CDR3 length is 14 residues. Trimming cost V 5 bases and J 0 bases, with 7 bases left between them. Germline V CDR1 and CDR2: SEHNR, FQNEAQ (reference sequence). CDR3 sequence (DNA): TGTGCCAGCAGCGCTAGTGCGAACACCGGGGAGCTGTTTTTT. It codes for CASSASANTGELFF. Full variable domain (outside the CDR3, taken from reference TRBV7-9 and TRBJ2-2): DTGVSQNPRHKITKRGQNVTFRCDPISEHNRLYWYRQTLGQGPEFLTYFQNEAQLEKSRLLSDRFSAERPKGSFSTLEIQRTEQGDSAMYLCASSASANTGELFFGEGSRLTVL.

V is TRBV20-1 and J is TRBJ1-4; no clear D. CDR3 length: 12 amino acids. The V end lost 3 bases, the J end lost 8 bases, and 10 bases lay between the germline ends. The germline V gene encodes CDR1 DFQATT and CDR2 SNEGSKA (reference sequence). CDR3 protein: CSASVGWEKLFF. The DNA for the CDR3 is TGCAGTGCTAGTGTGGGTTGGGAAAAACTGTTTTTT.

This chain joins TRBV7-9 and TRBJ2-3; 8 bases map to TRBD2. With 3 bases clipped from V and 0 bases from J, the junction kept 5 bases outside the gene matches. CDR1 and CDR2 from the germline V gene are SEHNR and FQNEAQ (reference sequence). The CDR3 consists of 16 residues. The CDR3 region is CASSFPTSASTDTQYF. For the CDR3, the DNA is TGTGCCAGCAGCTTCCCGACTAGCGCTAGCACAGATACGCAGTATTTT.

This chain uses TRBV11-2 with TRBJ1-1, with D perhaps TRBD1 (6 bases). CDR1 and CDR2 from the germline V gene are SGHAT and FQNNGV. The V end lost 2 bases, the J end lost 0 bases, and 10 bases lay between the germline ends. The CDR3 runs to 15 residues. CDR3 in amino acids: CASSLTDSLNTEAFF. The CDR3 DNA reads TGTGCCAGCAGCTTAACGGACAGCTTGAACACTGAAGCTTTCTTT.

This clonotype was found a few times. The chain couples TRBV6-2 or TRBV6-3 to TRBJ1-1, with 9 positions matching TRBD1. J was trimmed by 1 base and V by 2 bases; bases with no gene match: 11. The CDR3 is made up of 18 amino acids. CDR1 and CDR2 (germline): MNHEY, SVGEGT. The CDR3 coding sequence is TGTGCCAGCAGTTACCTGACCGGGACAGGGACCAGGAACACTGAAGCTTTCTTT. Its translation: CASSYLTGTGTRNTEAFF.

This clonotype was picked up many times. V and J are TRBV4-3 and TRBJ2-5; the D gene is possibly TRBD2 (6 bases). With 1 base removed from V and 2 bases from J, the gap between germline ends came to 11 bases. CDR3 size: 15 residues. Germline lookup yields CDR1 LGHNA and CDR2 YSLEER. CDR3 in amino acids: CASSQGTTPQETQYF. The CDR3 DNA follows: TGCGCCAGCAGCCAAGGGACTACACCTCAAGAGACCCAGTACTTC.

There are many counts of this clonotype. This chain links TRBV28 with TRBJ2-7; D not resolved. CDR3 length: 15 amino acids. Germline V lookup: CDR1 MDHEN, CDR2 SYDVKM. Trimming took off 2 bases at V and 6 bases at J, with 17 bases between the two ends. The DNA of the CDR3 is TGTGCCAGCAGTTTAGTAGGAACTGGTTTATTCGAGCAGTACTTC. Translating it yields CASSLVGTGLFEQYF. Supplemented by reference TRBV28 and TRBJ2-7, the full variable domain reads DVKVTQSSRYLVKRTGEKVFLECVQDMDHENMFWYRQDPGLGLRLIYFSYDVKMKEKGDIPEGYSVSREKKERFSLILESASTNQTSMYLCASSLVGTGLFEQYFGPGTRLTVT.

This clonotype occurred a few times. The chain uses TRBV7-9 and TRBJ2-7, with D tentatively TRBD1 (5 bases). The length of the CDR3 is 15 residues. V lost 1 base, J lost 5 bases, and 15 bases lay in between. Germline CDR1 is SEHNR and CDR2 is FQNEAQ (reference sequence). CDR3 coding DNA: TGTGCCAGCAGCTTAGGATGGTCAGGGTTCGACGAGCAGTACTTC. Translation gives CASSLGWSGFDEQYF.

CDR3 sequence reads: CATSDRLGQLNTEAFF. The CDR3 nucleotides read TGTGCCACCAGTGATCGACTGGGACAGCTGAACACTGAAGCTTTCTTT. This chain uses TRBV24-1 with TRBJ1-1, with 7 bases matching TRBD1. This CDR3 comprises 16 residues. The ends lost 3 bases at V and 0 bases at J; junction bases unmatched: 6. Germline V lookup: CDR1 KGHDR, CDR2 SFDVKD.

This clonotype was seen more than once but under ten times. This rearrangement joins TRBV5-1 to TRBJ2-2; 7 positions match TRBD1. Germline values: CDR1 SGHRS, CDR2 YFSETQ. CDR3 length equals 14 residues. The junction had 6 bases not matched to a gene; V was cut back by 6 bases and J by 4 bases. The CDR3 DNA is TGCGCCAGCAAGACCGGGACAGTCACCGGGGAGCTGTTTTTT. This encodes CASKTGTVTGELFF.

The chain couples TRBV6-1 to TRBJ1-3; possible D gene TRBD1, 5 bases. Trimming pared 6 bases from V and 0 bases from J, leaving 12 bases between. The CDR3 has 15 residues. Germline V lookup: CDR1 MNHNS, CDR2 SASEGT. The CDR3 bases are TGTGCCAGCAGACAGGTACCCTTCTCTGGAAACACCATATATTTT. It translates to CASRQVPFSGNTIYF.

This clonotype was seen a few times. The chain is built from TRBV4-3 and TRBJ2-2; no firm D call. Deletions cut 2 bases from V and 5 bases from J, with 12 bases between. From germline, CDR1 is LGHNA and CDR2 YSLEER. CDR3 length: 15 residues. The CDR3 nucleotides read TGCGCCAGCAGCCAATGGGAAATAGCTACCGGGGAGCTGTTTTTT. Translating it yields CASSQWEIATGELFF.

There are many counts of this clonotype. This chain uses TRBV12-3 or TRBV12-4 with TRBJ2-7; D ambiguous. V was cut by 3 bases and J by 0 bases, with 9 bases left in between. This CDR3 has 14 residues. CDR3 bases: TGTGCCAGCAGTTTGGGCAGTAGCTCCTACGAGCAGTACTTC. It yields the protein CASSLGSSSYEQYF.

The CDR3 DNA is TGTGCCACCAGCAGAGTCAACTATGGCTACACCTTC. Its protein is CATSRVNYGYTF. The genes are TRBV15 and TRBJ1-2; no reliable D call. Germline CDR1 LNHNV, CDR2 YYDKDF (reference sequence). This CDR3 is 12 amino acids long. V lost 1 base to trimming and J lost 2 bases, with 2 bases between them.

This clonotype was seen a few times. The rearrangement links TRBV4-1 to TRBJ2-4; D is uncertain. Germline V gene data show CDR1 as MGHRA and CDR2 as YSYEKL. Trimming took off 0 bases at V and 0 bases at J, with 21 bases between the two ends. The CDR3 runs to 20 residues. In DNA, the CDR3 is TGCGCCAGCAGCCAAGACCCCAAGCATCCGACATTTTTAGCCAAAAACATTCAGTACTTC. Encoded protein: CASSQDPKHPTFLAKNIQYF.

This clonotype was counted between two and nine times. CDR3 bases: TGTGCCATCAGTGACAGGAGCAATCAGCCCCAGCATTTT. Protein sequence: CAISDRSNQPQHF. V usage is TRBV10-3 and J usage is TRBJ1-5, with D uncertain. The germline V gene encodes CDR1 ENHRY and CDR2 SYGVKD. The CDR3 is 13 amino acids. Trimming took off 3 bases at V and 1 base at J, with 4 bases between the two ends.